This record looks at one T cell receptor beta chain sequence and its context. No antigen is known for it. Sequence at one end of the junction differs from germline and may be a read error. The data derive from a study of T cell repertoires in cytomegalovirus infection. Study context: Both recently identified HLA-C-restricted and well-studied HLA-B-restricted CMV epitopes were used in the study. Both CMV infection and a matching HLA type were indicated by public TCR beta signatures.

Overall study results and limits: People with CMV and the relevant HLA were identified by cumulative public TCR beta family frequency.

The germline V gene has CDR1 SGHVS and CDR2 FNYEAQ. This CDR3 is built from 15 residues. One entry per CDR3 protein, called by TCRdb with MiXCR from the reads. This sample has around 900,000 distinct CDR3 sequences, with roughly 30% found just once. This TCR derives from a human donor in good health (CMV status not recorded). Some clones in this sample may be carry-over from other donors' samples. The chain combines TRBV7-6 with TRBJ2-2; D is unclear. Source: cultured CD8+ T cells from PBMCs, taken from culture after CMV antigen stimulation. CDR3 in amino acids: CASSLGSGPTGELFF. In DNA, the CDR3 is TGTGCTAGCAGCTTAGGCTCAGGCCCCACCGGGGAGCTGTTTTTT.